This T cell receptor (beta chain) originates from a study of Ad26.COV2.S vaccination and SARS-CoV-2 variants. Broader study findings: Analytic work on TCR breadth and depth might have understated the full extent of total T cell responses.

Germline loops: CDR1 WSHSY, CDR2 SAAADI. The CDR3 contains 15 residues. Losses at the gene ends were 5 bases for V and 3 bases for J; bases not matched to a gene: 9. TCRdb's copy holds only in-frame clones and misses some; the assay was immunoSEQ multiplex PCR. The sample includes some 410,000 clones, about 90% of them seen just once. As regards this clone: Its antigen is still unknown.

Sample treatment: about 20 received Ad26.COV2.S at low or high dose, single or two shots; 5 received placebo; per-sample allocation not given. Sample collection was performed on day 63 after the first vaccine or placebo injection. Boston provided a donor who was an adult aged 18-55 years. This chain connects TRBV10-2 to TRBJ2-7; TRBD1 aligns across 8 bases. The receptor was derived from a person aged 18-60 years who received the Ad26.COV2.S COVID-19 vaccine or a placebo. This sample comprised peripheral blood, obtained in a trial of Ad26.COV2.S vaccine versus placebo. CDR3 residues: CASSRQGTFVYEQYF. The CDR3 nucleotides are TGCGCCAGCAGTCGACAGGGGACGTTTGTCTACGAGCAGTACTTC.